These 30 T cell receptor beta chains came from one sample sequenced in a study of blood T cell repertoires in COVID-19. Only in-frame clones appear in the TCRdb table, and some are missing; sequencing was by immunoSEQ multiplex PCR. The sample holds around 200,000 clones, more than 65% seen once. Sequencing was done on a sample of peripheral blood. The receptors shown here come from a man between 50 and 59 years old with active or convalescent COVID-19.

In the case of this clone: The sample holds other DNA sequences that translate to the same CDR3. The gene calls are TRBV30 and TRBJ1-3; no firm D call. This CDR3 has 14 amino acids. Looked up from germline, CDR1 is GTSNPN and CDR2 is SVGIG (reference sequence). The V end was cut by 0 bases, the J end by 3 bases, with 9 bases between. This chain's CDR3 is CAWSVGRSGNTIYF. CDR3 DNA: TGTGCCTGGAGTGTAGGGAGAAGTGGAAACACCATATATTTT.

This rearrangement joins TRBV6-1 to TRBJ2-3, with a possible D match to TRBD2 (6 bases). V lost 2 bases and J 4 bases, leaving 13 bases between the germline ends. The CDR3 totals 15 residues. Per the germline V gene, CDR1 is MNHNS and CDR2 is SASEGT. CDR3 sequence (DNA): TGTGCCAGCAGTGAATACCCCTCGGGGGCAGATACGCAGTATTTT. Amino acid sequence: CASSEYPSGADTQYF.

CDR3 bases: TGTGCTAGTGGTTTGTTTTCGGGGAGCACAGATACGCAGTATTTT. Translation: CASGLFSGSTDTQYF. This sequence joins TRBV12-5 and TRBJ2-3; a weak D match, TRBD2 (5 bases). This CDR3 spans 15 amino acids. Trimming took 2 bases from V and 0 from J, leaving 9 bases between them. The V gene's germline CDR1 is LGHNT and CDR2 FRNRAP. Filled out from reference TRBV12-5 and TRBJ2-3, the complete variable domain reads DARVTQTPRHKVTEMGQEVTMRCQPILGHNTVFWYRQTMMQGLELLAYFRNRAPLDDSGMPKDRFSAEMPDATLATLKIQPSEPRDSAVYFCASGLFSGSTDTQYFGPGTRLTVL.

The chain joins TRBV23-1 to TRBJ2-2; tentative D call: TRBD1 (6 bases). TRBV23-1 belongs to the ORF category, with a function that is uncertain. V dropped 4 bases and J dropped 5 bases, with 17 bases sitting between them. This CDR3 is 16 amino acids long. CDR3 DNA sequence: TGCGCCAGCAGTCGAAAGGACAGAAAGGGGACCGGGGAGCTGTTTTTT. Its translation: CASSRKDRKGTGELFF.

DNA for the CDR3: TGTGCCAGCAGTTACGACCCGGGACAGACTAGCTCCTATAATTCACCCCTCCACTTT. The encoded protein is CASSYDPGQTSSYNSPLHF. This sequence joins TRBV6-2 or TRBV6-3 and TRBJ1-6; 7 bases map to TRBD1. Per the germline V gene, CDR1 is MNHEY and CDR2 is SVGEGT. The trim removed 2 bases at V and 0 bases at J, leaving 10 bases unmatched. This CDR3 has 19 residues.

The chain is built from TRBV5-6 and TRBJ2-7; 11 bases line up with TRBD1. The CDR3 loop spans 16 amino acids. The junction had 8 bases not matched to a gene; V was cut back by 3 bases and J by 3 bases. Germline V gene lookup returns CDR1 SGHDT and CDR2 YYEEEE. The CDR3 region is CASSSTLGTGGYEQYF. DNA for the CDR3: TGTGCCAGCAGCTCAACGCTCGGGACAGGGGGCTACGAGCAGTACTTC.

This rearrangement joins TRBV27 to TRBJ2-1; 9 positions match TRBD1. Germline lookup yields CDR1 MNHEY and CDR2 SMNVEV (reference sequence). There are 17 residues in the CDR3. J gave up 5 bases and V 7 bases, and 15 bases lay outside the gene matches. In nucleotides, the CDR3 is TGTGCCAGCAACCCCCTCCCCGGGACAGGGTTCCACAATGAGCAGTTCTTC. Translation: CASNPLPGTGFHNEQFF.

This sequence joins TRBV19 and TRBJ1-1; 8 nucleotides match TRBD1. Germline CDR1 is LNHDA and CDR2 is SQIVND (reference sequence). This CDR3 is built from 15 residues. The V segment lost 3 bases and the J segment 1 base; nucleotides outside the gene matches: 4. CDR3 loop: CASSMQGAWNTEAFF. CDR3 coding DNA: TGTGCCAGTAGTATGCAGGGGGCTTGGAACACTGAAGCTTTCTTT. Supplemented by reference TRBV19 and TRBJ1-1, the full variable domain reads DGGITQSPKYLFRKEGQNVTLSCEQNLNHDAMYWYRQDPGQGLRLIYYSQIVNDFQKGDIAEGYSVSREKKESFPLTVTSAQKNPTAFYLCASSMQGAWNTEAFFGQGTRLTVV.

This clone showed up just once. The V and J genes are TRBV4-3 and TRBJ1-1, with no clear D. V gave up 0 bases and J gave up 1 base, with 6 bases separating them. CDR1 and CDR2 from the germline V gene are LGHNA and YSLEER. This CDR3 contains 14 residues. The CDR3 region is CASSQEWQNTEAFF. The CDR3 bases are TGCGCCAGCAGCCAAGAATGGCAGAACACTGAAGCTTTCTTT.

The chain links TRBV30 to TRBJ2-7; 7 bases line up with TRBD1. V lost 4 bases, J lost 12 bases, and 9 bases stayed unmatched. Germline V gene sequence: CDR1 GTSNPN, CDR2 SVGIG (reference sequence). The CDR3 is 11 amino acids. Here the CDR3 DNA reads TGTGCCTGGACCCGACAGGGATCGCGGTACTTC. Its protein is CAWTRQGSRYF.

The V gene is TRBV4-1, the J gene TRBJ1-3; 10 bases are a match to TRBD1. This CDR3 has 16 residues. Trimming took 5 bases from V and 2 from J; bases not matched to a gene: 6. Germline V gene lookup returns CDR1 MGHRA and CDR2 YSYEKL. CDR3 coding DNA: TGCGCCAGCAGCAAAACCGGGACAGGGGCTGGAAACACCATATATTTT. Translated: CASSKTGTGAGNTIYF.

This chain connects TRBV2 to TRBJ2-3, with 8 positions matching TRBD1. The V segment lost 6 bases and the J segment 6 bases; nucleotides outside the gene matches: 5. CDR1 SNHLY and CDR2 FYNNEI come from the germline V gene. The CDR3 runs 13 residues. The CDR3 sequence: CASSANRGDTQYF. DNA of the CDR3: TGTGCCAGCAGCGCAAACAGGGGGGATACGCAGTATTTT. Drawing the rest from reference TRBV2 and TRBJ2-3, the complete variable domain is EPEVTQTPSHQVTQMGQEVILRCVPISNHLYFYWYRQILGQKVEFLVSFYNNEISEKSEIFDDQFSVERPDGSNFTLKIRSTKLEDSAMYFCASSANRGDTQYFGPGTRLTVL.

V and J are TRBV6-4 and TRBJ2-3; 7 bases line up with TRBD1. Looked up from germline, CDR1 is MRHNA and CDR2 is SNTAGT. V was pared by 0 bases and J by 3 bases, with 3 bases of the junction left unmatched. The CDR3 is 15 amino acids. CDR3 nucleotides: TGTGCCAGCAGTGACTCGACAGGGTTTACAGATACGCAGTATTTT. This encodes CASSDSTGFTDTQYF.

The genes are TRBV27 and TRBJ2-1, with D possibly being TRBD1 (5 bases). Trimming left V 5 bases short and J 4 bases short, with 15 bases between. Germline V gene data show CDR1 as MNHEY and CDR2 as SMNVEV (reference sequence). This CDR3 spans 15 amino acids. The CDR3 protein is CASSPPIRGYNEQFF. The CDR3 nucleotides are TGTGCCAGCAGTCCTCCCATTAGGGGTTACAATGAGCAGTTCTTC.

CDR3 sequence reads: CASSLGSLGADTQYF. CDR3 coding DNA: TGTGCCAGCAGCTTAGGTTCCCTCGGGGCAGATACGCAGTATTTT. The J gene is TRBJ2-3, the V gene TRBV7-2; maybe TRBD2 (5 bases). CDR3 length: 15 residues. Germline CDR1 and CDR2: SGHTA and FQGNSA. With 1 base removed from V and 4 bases from J, the gap between germline ends came to 12 bases.

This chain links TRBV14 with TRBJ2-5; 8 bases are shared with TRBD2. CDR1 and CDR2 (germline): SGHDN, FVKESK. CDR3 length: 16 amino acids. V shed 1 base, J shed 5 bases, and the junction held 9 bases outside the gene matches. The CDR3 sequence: CASSQGSGGPVETQYF. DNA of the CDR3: TGTGCCAGCAGCCAAGGGTCGGGGGGGCCAGTGGAGACCCAGTACTTC.

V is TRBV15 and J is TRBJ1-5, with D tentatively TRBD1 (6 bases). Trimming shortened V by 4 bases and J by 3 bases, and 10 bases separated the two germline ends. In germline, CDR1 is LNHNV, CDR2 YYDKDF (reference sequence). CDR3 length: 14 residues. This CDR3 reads CATSMDRNNQPQHF. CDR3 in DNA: TGTGCCACCAGCATGGACAGAAACAATCAGCCCCAGCATTTT.

CDR3 DNA: TGCGCCAGCAGCCAAGACTCTGGCGGGGGCCTCCAAGAGACCCAGTACTTC. Translated, it gives CASSQDSGGGLQETQYF. The chain employs TRBV4-3 and TRBJ2-5; D is perhaps TRBD2 (7 bases). Germline CDR1 and CDR2: LGHNA and YSLEER. V was trimmed by 0 bases and J by 1 base, leaving 15 bases between them. CDR3 length equals 17 residues.

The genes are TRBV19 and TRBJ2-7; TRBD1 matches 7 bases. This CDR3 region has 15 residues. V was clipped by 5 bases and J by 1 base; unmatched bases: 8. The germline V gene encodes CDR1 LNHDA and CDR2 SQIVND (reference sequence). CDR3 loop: CASSQTGTVSYEQYF. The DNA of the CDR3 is TGTGCCAGTAGTCAGACCGGGACAGTTTCCTACGAGCAGTACTTC.

The CDR3 nucleotides are TGTGCCAGCAGTCGTCCCGGGACTAGCGGTCTTTTGGGGCAGTACTTC. It is translated as CASSRPGTSGLLGQYF. The chain employs TRBV28 and TRBJ2-7, with TRBD2 matching 11 bases. The CDR3 runs 16 residues. Germline loops: CDR1 MDHEN, CDR2 SYDVKM. V was pared by 5 bases and J by 9 bases, with 15 bases of the junction left unmatched. Supplemented by reference TRBV28 and TRBJ2-7, the full variable domain reads DVKVTQSSRYLVKRTGEKVFLECVQDMDHENMFWYRQDPGLGLRLIYFSYDVKMKEKGDIPEGYSVSREKKERFSLILESASTNQTSMYLCASSRPGTSGLLGQYFGPGTRLTVT.

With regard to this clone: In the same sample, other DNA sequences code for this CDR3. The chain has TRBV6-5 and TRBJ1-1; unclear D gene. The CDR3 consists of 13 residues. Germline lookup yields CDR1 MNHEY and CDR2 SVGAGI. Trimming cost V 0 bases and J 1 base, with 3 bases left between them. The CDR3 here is CASSYSRNTEAFF. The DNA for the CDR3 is TGTGCCAGCAGTTACTCTAGGAACACTGAAGCTTTCTTT.

CDR3 sequence reads: CASSRSTTGSGNTIYF. CDR3 nucleotides: TGCGCCAGCAGCCGTTCTACTACAGGGTCAGGAAACACCATATATTTT. The chain uses TRBV5-1 and TRBJ1-3, with a possible D match to TRBD1 (6 bases). This CDR3 region has 16 residues. With 4 bases removed from V and 4 bases from J, the gap between germline ends came to 18 bases. Per the germline V gene, CDR1 is SGHRS and CDR2 is YFSETQ. The full variable domain, its missing parts supplied by reference TRBV5-1 and TRBJ1-3, is KAGVTQTPRYLIKTRGQQVTLSCSPISGHRSVSWYQQTPGQGLQFLFEYFSETQRNKGNFPGRFSGRQFSNSRSEMNVSTLELGDSALYLCASSRSTTGSGNTIYFGEGSWLTVV.

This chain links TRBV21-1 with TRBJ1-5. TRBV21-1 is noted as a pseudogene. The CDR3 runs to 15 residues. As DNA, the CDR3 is TGTGCCAGCAGCAACGGTAGGAGTTGCTCTCAGCCCCAGCATTTT. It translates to CASSNGRSCSQPQHF.

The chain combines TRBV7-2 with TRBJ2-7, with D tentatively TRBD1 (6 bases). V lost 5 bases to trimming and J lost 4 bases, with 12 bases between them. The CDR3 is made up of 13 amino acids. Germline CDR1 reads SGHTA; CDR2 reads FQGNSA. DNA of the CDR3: TGTGCCAGCAGCATCGGGACACCTTACGAGCAGTACTTC. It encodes CASSIGTPYEQYF.

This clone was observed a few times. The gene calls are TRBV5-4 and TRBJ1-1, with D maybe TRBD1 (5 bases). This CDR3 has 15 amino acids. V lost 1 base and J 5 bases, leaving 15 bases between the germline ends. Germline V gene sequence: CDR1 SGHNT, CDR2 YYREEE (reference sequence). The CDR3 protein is CASSLSGGRMTEAFF. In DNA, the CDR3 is TGTGCCAGCAGCTTGTCGGGGGGAAGAATGACTGAAGCTTTCTTT.

CDR3 sequence: CASSAGQGGITGELFF. The CDR3, as DNA: TGTGCCAGCAGTGCCGGACAGGGAGGGATCACCGGGGAGCTGTTTTTT. This chain uses TRBV27 with TRBJ2-2, with TRBD1 as a possible D gene (8 bases). Germline V gives CDR1 MNHEY, CDR2 SMNVEV (reference sequence). The CDR3 loop spans 16 amino acids. V was trimmed by 5 bases and J by 4 bases, leaving 17 bases between them.

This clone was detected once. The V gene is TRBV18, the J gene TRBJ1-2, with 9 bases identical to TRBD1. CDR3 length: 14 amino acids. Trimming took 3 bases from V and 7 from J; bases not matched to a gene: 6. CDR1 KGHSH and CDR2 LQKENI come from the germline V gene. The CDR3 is CASSPRDRVFGYTF. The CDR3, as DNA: TGTGCCAGCTCACCTAGGGACAGGGTCTTTGGCTACACCTTC.

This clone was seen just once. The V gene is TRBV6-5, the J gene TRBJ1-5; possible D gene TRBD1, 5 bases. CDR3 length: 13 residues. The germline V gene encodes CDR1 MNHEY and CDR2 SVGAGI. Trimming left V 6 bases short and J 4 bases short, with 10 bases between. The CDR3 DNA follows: TGTGCCAGCAGCCGACAGCTTAATCAGCCCCAGCATTTT. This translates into CASSRQLNQPQHF.

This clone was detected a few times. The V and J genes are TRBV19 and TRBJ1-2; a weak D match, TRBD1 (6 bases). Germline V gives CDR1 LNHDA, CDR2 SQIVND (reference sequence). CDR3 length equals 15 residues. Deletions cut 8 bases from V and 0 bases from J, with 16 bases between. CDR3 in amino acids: CASDNRDPSNYGYTF. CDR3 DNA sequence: TGTGCCAGTGATAACAGGGACCCCTCTAACTATGGCTACACCTTC.

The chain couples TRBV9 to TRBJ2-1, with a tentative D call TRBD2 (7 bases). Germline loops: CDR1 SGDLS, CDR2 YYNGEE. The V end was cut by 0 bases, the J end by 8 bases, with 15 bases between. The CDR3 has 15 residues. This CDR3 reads CASSVERGGFDEQFF. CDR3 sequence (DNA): TGTGCCAGCAGCGTAGAAAGGGGGGGATTCGATGAGCAGTTCTTC.